This T cell receptor beta chain derives from a study of blood T cell repertoires in COVID-19. The overall study: The United States, Italy and Spain provided the acute and convalescent COVID-19 samples. The cDNA or gDNA used as material had been derived from T cells, B-cell-depleted T cells, or PBMCs.

Germline V gene data show CDR1 as SGHAT and CDR2 as FQDESV (reference sequence). The CDR3 is made up of 13 amino acids. Trimming stripped 1 base from V and 3 bases from J, with 5 bases between. Clones were read by immunoSEQ multiplex PCR, and TCRdb kept only the in-frame ones, dropping some. Counted here are about 76,000 clones, approximately 78% occurring once; the ten biggest clones make up under 35%. Sequenced sample: peripheral blood. This chain connects TRBV11-1 to TRBJ2-3; D remains unclear. The origin of this receptor is a human donor in a cohort sampled during active COVID-19. The chain's CDR3 is CASSLVVTDTQYF. Here the CDR3 DNA reads TGTGCCAGCAGCTTAGTTGTAACAGATACGCAGTATTTT.